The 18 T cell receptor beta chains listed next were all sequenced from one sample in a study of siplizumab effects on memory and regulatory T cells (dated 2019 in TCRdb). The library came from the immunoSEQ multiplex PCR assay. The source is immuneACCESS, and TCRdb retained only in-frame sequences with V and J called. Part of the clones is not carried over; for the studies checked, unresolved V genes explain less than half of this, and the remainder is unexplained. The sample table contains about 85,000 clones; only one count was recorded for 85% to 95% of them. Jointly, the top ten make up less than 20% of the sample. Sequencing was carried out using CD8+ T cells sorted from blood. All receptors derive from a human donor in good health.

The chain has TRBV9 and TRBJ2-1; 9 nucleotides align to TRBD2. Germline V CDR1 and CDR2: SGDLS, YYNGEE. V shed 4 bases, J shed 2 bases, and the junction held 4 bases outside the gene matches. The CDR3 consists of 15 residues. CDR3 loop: CASSPAGGTYNEQFF. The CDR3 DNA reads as TGTGCCAGCAGCCCCGCGGGGGGGACCTACAATGAGCAGTTCTTC. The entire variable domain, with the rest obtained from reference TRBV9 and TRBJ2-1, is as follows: DSGVTQTPKHLITATGQRVTLRCSPRSGDLSVYWYQQSLDQGLQFLIQYYNGEERAKGNILERFSAQQFPDLHSELNLSSLELGDSALYFCASSPAGGTYNEQFFGPGTRLTVL.

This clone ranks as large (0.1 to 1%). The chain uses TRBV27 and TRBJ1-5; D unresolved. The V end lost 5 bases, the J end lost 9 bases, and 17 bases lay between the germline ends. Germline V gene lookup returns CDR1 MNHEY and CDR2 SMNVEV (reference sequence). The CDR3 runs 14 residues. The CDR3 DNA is TGTGCCAGCAGTGAGAAAGTCCTGGGTGGGCCCCAGCATTTT. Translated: CASSEKVLGGPQHF.

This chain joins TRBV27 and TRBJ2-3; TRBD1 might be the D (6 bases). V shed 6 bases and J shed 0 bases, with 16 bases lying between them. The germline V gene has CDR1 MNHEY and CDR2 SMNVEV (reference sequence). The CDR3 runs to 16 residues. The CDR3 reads CASSRQDSTSTDTQYF. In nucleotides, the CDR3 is TGTGCCAGCAGCCGCCAGGACAGCACGAGCACAGATACGCAGTATTTT.

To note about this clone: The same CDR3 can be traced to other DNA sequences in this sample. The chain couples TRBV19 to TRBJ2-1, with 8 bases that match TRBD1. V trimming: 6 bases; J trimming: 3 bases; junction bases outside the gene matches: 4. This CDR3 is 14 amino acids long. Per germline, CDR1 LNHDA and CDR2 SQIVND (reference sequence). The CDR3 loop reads CASSSGGDYNEQFF. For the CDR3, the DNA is TGTGCCAGTAGCTCAGGGGGCGACTACAATGAGCAGTTCTTC.

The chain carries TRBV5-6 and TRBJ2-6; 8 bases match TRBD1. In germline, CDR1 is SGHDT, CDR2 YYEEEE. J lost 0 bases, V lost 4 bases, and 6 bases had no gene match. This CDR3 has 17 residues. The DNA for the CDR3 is TGTGCCAGCAGCACCGGGACAGGAAGCTCTGGGGCCAACGTCCTGACTTTC. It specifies CASSTGTGSSGANVLTF. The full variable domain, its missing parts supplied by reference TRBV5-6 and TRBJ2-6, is DAGVTQSPTHLIKTRGQQVTLRCSPKSGHDTVSWYQQALGQGPQFIFQYYEEEERQRGNFPDRFSGHQFPNYSSELNVNALLLGDSALYLCASSTGTGSSGANVLTFGAGSRLTVL.

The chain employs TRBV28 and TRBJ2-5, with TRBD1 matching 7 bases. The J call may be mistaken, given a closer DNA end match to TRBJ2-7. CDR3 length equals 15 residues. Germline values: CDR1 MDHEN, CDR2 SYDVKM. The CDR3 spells CASSLGDTGAYEQYF. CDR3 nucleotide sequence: TGTGCCAGCAGTTTGGGCGATACAGGGGCCTACGAGCAGTACTTC.

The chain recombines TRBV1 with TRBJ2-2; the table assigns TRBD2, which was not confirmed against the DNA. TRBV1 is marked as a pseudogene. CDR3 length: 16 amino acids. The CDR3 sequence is CTSSPTTGLALLELFF. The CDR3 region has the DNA TGCACCAGCAGCCCGACGACGGGACTAGCTCTGTTGGAGCTGTTTTTT.

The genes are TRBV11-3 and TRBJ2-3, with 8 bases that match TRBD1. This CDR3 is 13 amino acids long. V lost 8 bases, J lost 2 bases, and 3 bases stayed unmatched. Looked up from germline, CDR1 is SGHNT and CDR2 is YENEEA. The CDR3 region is CASRDRSTDTQYF. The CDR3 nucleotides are TGTGCCAGCCGGGACAGGTCCACAGATACGCAGTATTTT.

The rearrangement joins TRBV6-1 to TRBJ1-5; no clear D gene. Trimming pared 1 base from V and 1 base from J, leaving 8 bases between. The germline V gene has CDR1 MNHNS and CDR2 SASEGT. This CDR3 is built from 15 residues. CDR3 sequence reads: CASSEGFGSNQPQHF. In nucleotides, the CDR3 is TGTGCCAGCAGTGAAGGGTTCGGAAGCAATCAGCCCCAGCATTTT.

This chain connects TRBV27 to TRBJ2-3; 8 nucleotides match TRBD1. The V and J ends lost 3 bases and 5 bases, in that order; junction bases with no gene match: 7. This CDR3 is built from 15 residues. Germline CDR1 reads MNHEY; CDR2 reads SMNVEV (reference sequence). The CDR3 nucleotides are TGTGCCAGCAGTTTGCAGGGGGCGTCTTTAGATACGCAGTATTTT. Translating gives CASSLQGASLDTQYF.

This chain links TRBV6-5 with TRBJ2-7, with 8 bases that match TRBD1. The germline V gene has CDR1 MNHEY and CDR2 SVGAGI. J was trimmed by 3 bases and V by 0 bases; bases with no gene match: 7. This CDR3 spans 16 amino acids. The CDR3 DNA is TGTGCCAGCAGTTACTCTTCGGGACAGGCTATCTACGAGCAGTACTTC. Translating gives CASSYSSGQAIYEQYF.

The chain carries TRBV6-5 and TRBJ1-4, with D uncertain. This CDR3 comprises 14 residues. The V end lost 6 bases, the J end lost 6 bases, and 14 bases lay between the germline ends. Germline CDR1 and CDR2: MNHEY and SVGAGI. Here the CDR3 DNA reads TGTGCCAGCAGCCCCGGGAAGATGGATGAAAAACTGTTTTTT. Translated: CASSPGKMDEKLFF.

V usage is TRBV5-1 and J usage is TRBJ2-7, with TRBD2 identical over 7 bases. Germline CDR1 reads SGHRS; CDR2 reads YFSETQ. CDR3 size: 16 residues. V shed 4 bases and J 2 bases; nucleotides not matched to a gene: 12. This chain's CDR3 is CASSQGPASGTYEQYF. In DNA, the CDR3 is TGCGCCAGCAGCCAAGGTCCGGCTAGCGGAACCTACGAGCAGTACTTC.

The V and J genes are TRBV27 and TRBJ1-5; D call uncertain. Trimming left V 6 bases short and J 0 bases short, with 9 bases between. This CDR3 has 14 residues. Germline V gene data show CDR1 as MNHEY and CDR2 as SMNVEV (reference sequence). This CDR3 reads CASRSGYSNQPQHF. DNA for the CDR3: TGTGCCAGCAGGTCGGGGTATAGCAATCAGCCCCAGCATTTT.

Here the CDR3 DNA reads TGCGCCAGCAGCCAATCGCTGGTGCAAGAGACCCAGTACTTC. It translates to CASSQSLVQETQYF. The chain is built from TRBV4-1 and TRBJ2-5; D is unresolved. Germline V CDR1 and CDR2: MGHRA, YSYEKL. Between the trimmed V and J ends, which lost 2 bases and 2 bases, there was a span of 9 bases. The CDR3 runs to 14 residues.

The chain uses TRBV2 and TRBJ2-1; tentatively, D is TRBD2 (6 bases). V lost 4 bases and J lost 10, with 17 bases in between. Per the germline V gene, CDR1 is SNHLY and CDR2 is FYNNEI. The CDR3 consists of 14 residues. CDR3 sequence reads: CASSVPLFGGEQFF. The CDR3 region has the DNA TGTGCCAGCAGTGTTCCATTATTTGGGGGGGAGCAGTTCTTC.

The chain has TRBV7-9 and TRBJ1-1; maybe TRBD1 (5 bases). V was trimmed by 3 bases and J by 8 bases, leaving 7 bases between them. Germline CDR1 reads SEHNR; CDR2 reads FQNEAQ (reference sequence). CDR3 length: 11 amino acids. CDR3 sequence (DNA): TGTGCCAGCAGCTTCGAGGGGGAAGCTTTCTTT. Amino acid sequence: CASSFEGEAFF.

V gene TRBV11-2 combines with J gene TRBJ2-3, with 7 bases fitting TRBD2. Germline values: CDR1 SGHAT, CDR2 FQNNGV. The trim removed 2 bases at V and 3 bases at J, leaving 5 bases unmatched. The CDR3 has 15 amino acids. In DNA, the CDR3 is TGTGCCAGCAGCTTATCCAGCGGGACTACAGATACGCAGTATTTT. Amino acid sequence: CASSLSSGTTDTQYF.